The 21 T cell receptor beta chains given below trace back to one sample, sequenced in a study of glioma-infiltrating T cells after dendritic cell vaccination. This table comes from immunoSEQ multiplex PCR, and its TCRdb copy is limited to in-frame clones, with some not included. The sample yields about 73,000 clones, over 75% seen once. Sequencing used blood, obtained before dendritic cell vaccination. Every receptor here comes from a human donor with glioblastoma.

V and J are TRBV19 and TRBJ1-6; TRBD1 might be the D (6 bases). V gave up 7 bases and J gave up 4 bases, with 14 bases separating them. CDR1 and CDR2 (germline): LNHDA, SQIVND (reference sequence). The CDR3 is 15 residues long. The CDR3 DNA sequence: TGTGCCAGTACCCAAATCGGACAGTATAATTCACCCCTCCACTTT. Translating it yields CASTQIGQYNSPLHF.

This chain uses TRBV5-1 with TRBJ2-7; TRBD1 agrees at 8 bases. The CDR3 has 15 residues. V lost 0 bases and J lost 1; bases outside the gene matches: 3. The germline V gene encodes CDR1 SGHRS and CDR2 YFSETQ. The CDR3 coding sequence is TGCGCCAGCAGCTTGGACGGGACAGGATCCTACGAGCAGTACTTC. This translates into CASSLDGTGSYEQYF.

The chain couples TRBV5-1 to TRBJ1-6; 7 bases line up with TRBD1. The CDR3 length is 14 residues. The V gene's germline CDR1 is SGHRS and CDR2 YFSETQ. Germline trimming cut 3 bases from V and 8 bases from J; bases unmatched to any gene: 5. This CDR3 is CASSWAGGDSPLHF. The CDR3 nucleotides are TGCGCCAGCAGCTGGGCAGGGGGAGATTCACCCCTCCACTTT.

The V gene is TRBV28, the J gene TRBJ1-5; weak D call: TRBD1 (5 bases). V dropped 3 bases and J dropped 0 bases, with 15 bases sitting between them. CDR1 MDHEN and CDR2 SYDVKM come from the germline V gene. The CDR3 consists of 17 residues. In nucleotides, the CDR3 is TGTGCCAGCAGTTTTCCATTGGGGACTTATAGCAATCAGCCCCAGCATTTT. Translation: CASSFPLGTYSNQPQHF.

The chain has TRBV9 and TRBJ1-6, with 7 positions matching TRBD1. The CDR3 is 15 residues long. The J segment lost 8 bases and the V segment lost 2 bases, leaving 7 bases of the junction unmatched. From germline, CDR1 is SGDLS and CDR2 YYNGEE. The DNA for the CDR3 is TGTGCCAGCAGCGTTGACAGGGCCCCCTATTCACCCCTCCACTTT. This codes for CASSVDRAPYSPLHF.

The chain links TRBV7-3 to TRBJ2-2; weak D call: TRBD1 (6 bases). This CDR3 spans 15 amino acids. V dropped 3 bases and J dropped 3 bases, with 11 bases sitting between them. Germline V gene lookup returns CDR1 SGHTA and CDR2 FQGTGA. The CDR3 sequence: CASSLQGSYTGELFF. CDR3 in DNA: TGTGCCAGCAGCTTGCAGGGGTCCTACACCGGGGAGCTGTTTTTT. The full variable domain, its missing parts supplied by reference TRBV7-3 and TRBJ2-2, is GAGVSQTPSNKVTEKGKYVELRCDPISGHTALYWYRQSLGQGPEFLIYFQGTGAADDSGLPNDRFFAVRPEGSVSTLKIQRTERGDSAVYLCASSLQGSYTGELFFGEGSRLTVL.

V and J are TRBV5-1 and TRBJ2-1; 8 positions match TRBD1. The CDR3 extends over 14 amino acids. Per the germline V gene, CDR1 is SGHRS and CDR2 is YFSETQ. Losses at the gene ends were 3 bases for V and 3 bases for J; bases not matched to a gene: 2. CDR3 bases: TGCGCCAGCAGCTCGGACAGGGTCTACAATGAGCAGTTCTTC. This sequence encodes CASSSDRVYNEQFF.

The chain carries TRBV6-5 and TRBJ2-2; the match to TRBD1 covers 10 bases. Germline values: CDR1 MNHEY, CDR2 SVGAGI. The CDR3 loop spans 15 amino acids. Losses at the gene ends were 8 bases for V and 5 bases for J; bases not matched to a gene: 8. Here the CDR3 DNA reads TGTGCCAGCGGCCGGACAGGGGGGTGGACCGGGGAGCTGTTTTTT. Amino acid sequence: CASGRTGGWTGELFF.

The J gene is TRBJ1-1, the V gene TRBV9; D remains unclear. CDR3 length: 15 residues. Trimming removed 3 bases from V and 0 bases from J, with 12 bases in between. In germline, CDR1 is SGDLS, CDR2 YYNGEE. CDR3 in amino acids: CASSGGQAMNTEAFF. Written as DNA, the CDR3 is TGTGCCAGCAGCGGTGGGCAGGCCATGAACACTGAAGCTTTCTTT. The variable domain in full, completed from reference TRBV9 and TRBJ1-1, reads DSGVTQTPKHLITATGQRVTLRCSPRSGDLSVYWYQQSLDQGLQFLIQYYNGEERAKGNILERFSAQQFPDLHSELNLSSLELGDSALYFCASSGGQAMNTEAFFGQGTRLTVV.

The chain recombines TRBV5-1 with TRBJ2-1; a possible D gene is TRBD2 (5 bases). Germline CDR1 is SGHRS and CDR2 is YFSETQ. The CDR3 covers 14 residues. Trimming shortened V by 0 bases and J by 7 bases, and 11 bases separated the two germline ends. The CDR3 sequence: CASSLALAVNEQFF. CDR3 in DNA: TGCGCCAGCAGCTTGGCCCTAGCCGTGAATGAGCAGTTCTTC.

The chain recombines TRBV5-4 with TRBJ2-5, with D tentatively TRBD2 (7 bases). The germline V gene encodes CDR1 SGHNT and CDR2 YYREEE (reference sequence). The CDR3 loop spans 13 amino acids. The V and J ends lost 4 bases and 5 bases respectively, with 12 bases between them. CDR3 protein: CASSPGGGETQYF. The CDR3 DNA is TGTGCCAGCAGCCCGGGGGGCGGCGAGACCCAGTACTTC. Full variable domain (remainder filled in from reference TRBV5-4 and TRBJ2-5): ETGVTQSPTHLIKTRGQQVTLRCSSQSGHNTVSWYQQALGQGPQFIFQYYREEENGRGNFPPRFSGLQFPNYSSELNVNALELDDSALYLCASSPGGGETQYFGPGTRLLVL.

The chain couples TRBV18 to TRBJ1-6; no clear D. This CDR3 has 13 amino acids. Germline V gene data show CDR1 as KGHSH and CDR2 as LQKENI. Trimming shortened V by 6 bases and J by 6 bases, and 9 bases separated the two germline ends. The CDR3 DNA follows: TGTGCCAGCTCCCTGGCTAGTAATTCACCCCTCCACTTT. As protein: CASSLASNSPLHF.

The DNA of the CDR3 is TGTGCCAGCACCTTCGGGGGGTACACCATATATTTT. This sequence encodes CASTFGGYTIYF. The chain is built from TRBV2 and TRBJ1-3; tentatively, D is TRBD1 (5 bases). Germline CDR1 is SNHLY and CDR2 is FYNNEI. This CDR3 contains 12 residues. V was clipped by 7 bases and J by 8 bases, with 12 bases between them.

This clone showed up just a few times. V and J are TRBV4-2 and TRBJ2-5; 7 bases line up with TRBD1. With V trimmed by 4 bases and J by 5 bases, 4 bases remained unmatched. Germline-derived CDR1 and CDR2 are LGHNA and YNFKEQ. The CDR3 is 13 residues long. DNA for the CDR3: TGTGCCAGCAGCCCGGGACAGAAGGAGACCCAGTACTTC. Translated: CASSPGQKETQYF.

The V call is TRBV29-1, the J call TRBJ1-1; 7 positions match TRBD1. Germline CDR1 and CDR2: SQVTM and ANQGSEA. V lost 8 bases to trimming and J lost 0 bases; unmatched junction nucleotides: 9. The CDR3 is made up of 14 amino acids. CDR3 DNA: TGCAGCACACGGACAGGCTCCATGAACACTGAAGCTTTCTTT. Translating gives CSTRTGSMNTEAFF.

This chain links TRBV11-2 with TRBJ2-3, with TRBD2 matching 12 bases. CDR3 length: 18 residues. V was pared by 2 bases and J by 0 bases, with 6 bases of the junction left unmatched. Germline V gives CDR1 SGHAT, CDR2 FQNNGV. The CDR3, as DNA: TGTGCCAGCAGCTTACGGGGCGGGACTAGCGGGAGCACAGATACGCAGTATTTT. Its protein product is CASSLRGGTSGSTDTQYF. Together with reference TRBV11-2 and TRBJ2-3, the CDR3 gives the full variable domain: EAGVAQSPRYKIIEKRQSVAFWCNPISGHATLYWYQQILGQGPKLLIQFQNNGVVDDSQLPKDRFSAERLKGVDSTLKIQPAKLEDSAVYLCASSLRGGTSGSTDTQYFGPGTRLTVL.

The chain combines TRBV6-4 with TRBJ2-1, with 12 bases lining up with TRBD2. The CDR3 consists of 16 residues. The germline V gene encodes CDR1 MRHNA and CDR2 SNTAGT. V was pared by 3 bases and J by 5 bases, with 5 bases of the junction left unmatched. DNA of the CDR3: TGTGCCAGCAGTGAGTCTAGCGGGGGGGAAAACAATGAGCAGTTCTTC. Its translation is CASSESSGGENNEQFF.

The chain joins TRBV7-2 to TRBJ2-7, with TRBD1 matching 7 bases. Germline CDR1 is SGHTA and CDR2 is FQGNSA. Trimming at V came to 1 base and at J to 3 bases, leaving 6 bases not matched to a gene. The CDR3 loop spans 15 amino acids. CDR3 DNA sequence: TGTGCCAGCAGCTTAGGGACAGGAGTTATCTACGAGCAGTACTTC. Translation gives CASSLGTGVIYEQYF.

The genes are TRBV2 and TRBJ2-2, with TRBD2 identical over 7 bases. The CDR3 totals 14 residues. Per germline, CDR1 SNHLY and CDR2 FYNNEI. The V segment lost 6 bases and the J segment 2 bases; nucleotides outside the gene matches: 3. Here the CDR3 reads CASSGGTNTGELFF. The CDR3 DNA reads as TGTGCCAGCAGCGGGGGGACCAACACCGGGGAGCTGTTTTTT.

This clone has a handful of counts. The chain combines TRBV7-8 with TRBJ2-2; a weak D match, TRBD2 (5 bases). This CDR3 is 15 amino acids long. Germline assignment: CDR1 SGHVS and CDR2 FQNEAQ. The V end was cut by 1 base, the J end by 5 bases, with 11 bases between. CDR3 coding DNA: TGTGCCAGCAGCTTAGGGGGAGCCCAAACCGGGGAGCTGTTTTTT. It yields the protein CASSLGGAQTGELFF.

With respect to this clone: Other nucleotide sequences from this sample produce the same CDR3. CDR3 DNA: TGTGCCAGCAGCTTAGAGGGCAGGGCCACCGGGGAGCTGTTTTTT. Translating it yields CASSLEGRATGELFF. V is TRBV11-3 and J is TRBJ2-2; maybe TRBD1 (5 bases). Germline CDR1 and CDR2: SGHNT and YENEEA. The CDR3 loop spans 15 amino acids. Trimming pared 0 bases from V and 4 bases from J, leaving 9 bases between.